This TCR beta chain was retrieved from a study of glioma-infiltrating T cells after dendritic cell vaccination. Time point of the sample: after dendritic cell vaccination, including at tumor progression/relapse. Primers: 60 V beta forward and 13 J beta reverse. Only in-frame clones appear in the TCRdb table, and some are missing; sequencing was by immunoSEQ multiplex PCR. The table lists just under 100,000 clones, about 85% of them singletons. The sequence came from a human donor with glioblastoma. This sample comprised blood, obtained after dendritic cell vaccination.

As DNA, the CDR3 is TGCAGCGTTAGCGGCAATACCTACGAGCAGTACTTC. It translates to CSVSGNTYEQYF. The genes are TRBV29-1 and TRBJ2-7, with D possibly being TRBD2 (5 bases). Germline CDR1 SQVTM, CDR2 ANQGSEA. Trimming stripped 5 bases from V and 2 bases from J, with 10 bases between. The CDR3 is made up of 12 amino acids.